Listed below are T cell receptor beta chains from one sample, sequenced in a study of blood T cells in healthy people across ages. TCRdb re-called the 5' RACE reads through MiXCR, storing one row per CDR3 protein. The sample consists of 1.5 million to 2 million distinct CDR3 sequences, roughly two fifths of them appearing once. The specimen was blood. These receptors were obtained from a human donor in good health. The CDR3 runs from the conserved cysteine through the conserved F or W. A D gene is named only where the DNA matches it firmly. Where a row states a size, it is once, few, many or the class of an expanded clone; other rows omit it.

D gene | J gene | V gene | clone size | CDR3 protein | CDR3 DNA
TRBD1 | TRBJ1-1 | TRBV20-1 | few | CSAPPGTGGRNTEAFF | TGCAGTGCTCCGCCTGGGACAGGGGGCCGGAACACTGAAGCTTTCTTT
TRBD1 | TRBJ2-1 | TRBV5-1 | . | CASSLSQQGDEQFF | TGCGCCAGCAGCCTGTCTCAACAGGGGGATGAGCAGTTCTTC
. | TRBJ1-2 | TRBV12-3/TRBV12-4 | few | CASSFLGFDGYTF | TGTGCCAGCAGTTTCTTGGGTTTTGATGGCTACACCTTC
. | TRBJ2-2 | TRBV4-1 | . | CASSQPRQGFGGELFF | TGCGCCAGCAGCCAACCGAGGCAGGGTTTTGGCGGGGAGCTGTTTTTT
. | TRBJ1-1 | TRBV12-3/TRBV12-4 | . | CASSLGAGHLEAFF | TGTGCCAGCAGTTTAGGGGCAGGACACCTCGAAGCTTTCTTT
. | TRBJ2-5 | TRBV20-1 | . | CSAYRERGGGEQYF | TGCAGTGCTTACAGGGAAAGGGGTGGAGGTGAGCAGTACTTC
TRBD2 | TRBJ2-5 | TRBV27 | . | CASSWGWGGPEEQYF | TGTGCCAGCAGTTGGGGTTGGGGGGGTCCGGAGGAGCAGTACTTC
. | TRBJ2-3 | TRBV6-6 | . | CASSYQKDSRSTDTQYF | TGTGCCAGCAGTTACCAGAAGGACAGCCGTAGCACAGATACGCAGTATTTT
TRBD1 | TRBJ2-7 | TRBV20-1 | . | CSARSTGGKSSYEQYF | TGCAGTGCTAGGTCTACAGGGGGGAAGTCTTCCTACGAGCAGTACTTC
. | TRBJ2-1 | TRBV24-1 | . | CATSDQRDNEQFF | TGTGCCACCAGTGACCAACGGGACAATGAGCAGTTCTTC
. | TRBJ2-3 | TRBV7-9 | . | CASSSDGDPSGDTQYF | TGTGCCAGCAGTTCGGACGGGGACCCCTCGGGAGATACGCAGTATTTT
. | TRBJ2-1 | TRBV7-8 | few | CASSLAGFGNEQFF | TGTGCCAGCAGCTTAGCTGGCTTTGGCAATGAGCAGTTCTTC
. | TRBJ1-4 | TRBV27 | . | CASRRLGEKLFF | TGTGCCAGCAGGCGCCTGGGCGAAAAACTGTTTTTT
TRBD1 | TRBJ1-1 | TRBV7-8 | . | CASSWTGINTEAFF | TGTGCCAGCAGCTGGACAGGGATAAACACTGAAGCTTTCTTT
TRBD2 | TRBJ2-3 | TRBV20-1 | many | CSARVLAGGTDTQYF | TGCAGTGCTAGGGTGCTAGCGGGGGGCACAGATACGCAGTATTTT
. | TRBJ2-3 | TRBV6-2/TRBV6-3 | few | CASAGVSSGDTQYF | TGTGCCAGCGCAGGGGTTAGTAGCGGAGATACGCAGTATTTT
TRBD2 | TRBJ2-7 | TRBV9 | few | CASSVGTGGTYEQYF | TGTGCCAGCAGCGTCGGAACGGGGGGAACCTACGAGCAGTACTTC
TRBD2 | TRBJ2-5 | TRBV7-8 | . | CANSLVGGYQETQYF | TGTGCCAACAGCTTAGTGGGGGGGTACCAAGAGACCCAGTACTTC
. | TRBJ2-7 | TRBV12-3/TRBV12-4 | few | CASSYYSYEQYF | TGTGCCAGCAGTTATTATTCCTACGAGCAGTACTTC
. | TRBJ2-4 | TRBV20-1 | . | CSAIDWRDLEKNIQYF | TGCAGTGCTATAGATTGGCGGGACCTCGAGAAAAACATTCAGTACTTC
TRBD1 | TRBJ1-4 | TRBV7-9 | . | CASSLDRGLLFF | TGTGCCAGCAGCCTGGACAGGGGGCTACTGTTTTTT
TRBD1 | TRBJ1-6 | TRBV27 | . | CASSSGTGGSPLHF | TGTGCCAGCAGTTCCGGGACAGGCGGATCACCCCTCCACTTT
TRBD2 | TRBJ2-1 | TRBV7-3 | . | CASSRGGGVNEQFF | TGTGCCAGCAGCCGGGGGGGAGGGGTCAATGAGCAGTTCTTC
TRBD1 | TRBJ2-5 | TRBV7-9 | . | CASSLGQGDQYF | TGTGCCAGCAGCTTAGGACAGGGGGACCAGTACTTC
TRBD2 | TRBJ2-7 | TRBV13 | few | CASSSSGGGVYEQYF | TGTGCCAGCAGCTCCTCGGGCGGGGGGGTCTACGAGCAGTACTTC
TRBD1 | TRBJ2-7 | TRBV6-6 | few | CASSTTQGANYEQYF | TGTGCCAGCAGCACGACCCAGGGGGCTAACTACGAGCAGTACTTC
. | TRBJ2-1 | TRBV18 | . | CASSQLRSTGEGEQFF | TGTGCCAGCTCGCAACTTCGGAGTACAGGGGAGGGTGAGCAGTTCTTC
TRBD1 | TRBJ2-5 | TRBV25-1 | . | CATRQGARETQYF | TGTGCCACTAGACAGGGGGCTAGGGAGACCCAGTACTTC
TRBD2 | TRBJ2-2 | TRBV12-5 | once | CASGSTAGFGGGLFF | TGTGCTAGTGGTTCCACAGCAGGTTTTGGCGGGGGGCTGTTTTTT
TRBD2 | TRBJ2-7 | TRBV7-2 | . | CASSVEGTSGTYEQYF | TGTGCCAGCAGCGTCGAAGGGACTAGCGGCACCTACGAGCAGTACTTC
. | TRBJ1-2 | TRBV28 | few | CASSTRTLKQAYGYTF | TGTGCCAGCAGTACCCGGACCCTCAAGCAGGCCTATGGCTACACCTTC
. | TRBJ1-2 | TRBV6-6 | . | CASSYAQNINYGYTF | TGTGCCAGCAGTTATGCACAGAATATCAACTATGGCTACACCTTC
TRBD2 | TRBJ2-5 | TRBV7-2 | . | CASSLGGGAVETQYF | TGTGCCAGCAGCTTAGGCGGGGGGGCCGTAGAGACCCAGTACTTC
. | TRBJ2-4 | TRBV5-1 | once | CASSLKEAKNIQYF | TGCGCCAGCAGCTTAAAGGAAGCCAAAAACATTCAGTACTTC
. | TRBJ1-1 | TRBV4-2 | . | CASSQDLSENTEAFF | TGTGCCAGCAGCCAAGATCTCTCAGAGAACACTGAAGCTTTCTTT
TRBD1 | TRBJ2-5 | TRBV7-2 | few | CASSHSPDRGWETQYF | TGTGCCAGCAGCCATTCCCCGGACAGGGGGTGGGAGACCCAGTACTTC
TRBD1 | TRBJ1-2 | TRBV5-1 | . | CASSFGRTGSLGNYGYTF | TGCGCCAGCAGCTTCGGGAGGACAGGGAGTCTGGGTAACTATGGCTACACCTTC
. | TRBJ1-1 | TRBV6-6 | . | CASSYSNNRVEAFF | TGTGCCAGCAGTTATTCTAACAACCGGGTTGAAGCTTTCTTT
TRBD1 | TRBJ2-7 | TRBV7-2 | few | CASSLGYPGGIIDLSYEQYF | TGTGCCAGCAGCTTAGGTTATCCAGGGGGAATCATTGATTTGTCCTACGAGCAGTACTTC
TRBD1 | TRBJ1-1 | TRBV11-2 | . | CASSLQGGNQNLGAFF | TGTGCCAGCAGCTTACAGGGGGGAAACCAAAATCTTGGAGCTTTCTTT
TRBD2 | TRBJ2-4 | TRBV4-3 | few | CASSQSGGRYNEQYF | TGCGCCAGCAGCCAAAGCGGGGGGCGTTACAATGAGCAGTACTTC
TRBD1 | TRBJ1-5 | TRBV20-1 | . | CSARVGQGIFQPQHF | TGCAGTGCTAGAGTCGGACAGGGGATTTTTCAGCCCCAGCATTTT
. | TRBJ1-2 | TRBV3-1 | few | CASSQEDIGDGYTF | TGTGCCAGCAGCCAAGAGGACATAGGGGATGGCTACACCTTC
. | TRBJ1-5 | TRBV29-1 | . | CSVADTPNQPQHF | TGCAGCGTTGCCGACACCCCCAATCAGCCCCAGCATTTT
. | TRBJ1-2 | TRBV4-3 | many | CASSQTQNYGYTF | TGCGCCAGCAGCCAAACTCAAAACTATGGCTACACCTTC
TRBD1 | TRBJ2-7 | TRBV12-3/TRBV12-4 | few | CASSFRTGRYEQYF | TGTGCCAGCAGTTTCAGGACAGGGCGGTACGAGCAGTACTTC
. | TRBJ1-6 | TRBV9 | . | CASSVGGVGPLHF | TGTGCCAGCAGCGTAGGGGGGGTAGGACCCCTCCACTTT
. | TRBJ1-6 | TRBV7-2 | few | CASSLGPKGSYNSPLHF | TGTGCCAGCAGCTTGGGACCTAAGGGCTCCTATAATTCACCCCTCCACTTT
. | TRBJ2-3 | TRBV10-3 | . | CAIGGSSTDTQYF | TGTGCCATCGGGGGGTCTAGCACAGATACGCAGTATTTT